This T cell receptor beta chain derives from a study of T-cell memory formation after mild COVID-19. Study-level background: TCR clustering was largely donor specific.

This clonotype was counted at least ten times. Constant-segment primers were used for 5'RACE, and the resulting TCR alpha and TCR beta cDNA libraries carried sample barcodes and UMIs. TCRdb re-called the 5' RACE reads with MiXCR, one entry per CDR3 protein. The sample gives around 200,000 distinct CDR3 sequences, roughly a tenth of which show up once; approximately 2.8% is in the top ten. The germline gives CDR1 SGHRS, CDR2 YFSETQ. J was trimmed by 1 base and V by 9 bases; bases with no gene match: 9. CDR3 length: 14 residues. This TCR came from a man aged 18 to 29 who had mild COVID-19 (a few samples of this study predate the infection). Cell type and time point are not known. The material sequenced was PBMCs or a T cell subset sorted from them (not recorded which). The gene calls are TRBV5-1 and TRBJ2-5, with TRBD2 matching over 7 bases. Here the CDR3 DNA reads TGCGCCACCGCGGGGGAAGGTCCCCAAGAGACCCAGTACTTC. This translates into CATAGEGPQETQYF.